Below, 19 T cell receptor beta chains from the same sample are listed, as sequenced in a study of T cell repertoires in cytomegalovirus infection. Their specific antigens are unknown. MiXCR, applied by TCRdb to the reads, yields one record per CDR3 protein. The sample lists about 900,000 distinct CDR3 sequences, roughly 31% occurring once. This specimen consisted of cultured CD8+ T cells from PBMCs, obtained from culture after CMV antigen stimulation. All receptors derive from a human donor in good health (CMV status not recorded). Some clones in this sample may be carry-over from other donors' samples.

The chain recombines TRBV12-3 or TRBV12-4 with TRBJ2-5, with 9 nucleotides matching TRBD2. This CDR3 has 15 amino acids. J gave up 4 bases and V 5 bases, and 8 bases lay outside the gene matches. The CDR3 bases are TGTGCCAGCAGTATTTTAGCGGGGGTAGGAGAGACCCAGTACTTC. Translated, it gives CASSILAGVGETQYF.

The chain joins TRBV2 to TRBJ1-5, with D perhaps TRBD1 (6 bases). This CDR3 comprises 14 residues. Germline-derived CDR1 and CDR2 are SNHLY and FYNNEI. V shed 7 bases and J shed 0 bases, with 10 bases lying between them. The CDR3 DNA reads as TGTGCCAGCACCCAGGGGTATAGCAATCAGCCCCAGCATTTT. Protein sequence: CASTQGYSNQPQHF.

This clonotype was counted ten times or more. This rearrangement joins TRBV7-8 to TRBJ2-1; the D call may be TRBD1 or TRBD2 (5 bases each). The germline CDR1 and CDR2 sequences are SGHVS and FQNEAQ. CDR3 length: 15 residues. V was pared by 3 bases and J by 5 bases, with 14 bases between. CDR3: CASSFNGAQDNEQFF. CDR3 nucleotide sequence: TGTGCCAGCAGCTTCAACGGGGCCCAGGACAATGAGCAGTTCTTC.

A note on this clonotype: A single base separates this from a much larger clone, so it may be a read error. The V and J genes are TRBV6-6 and TRBJ1-2; D possibly corresponds to TRBD1 (5 bases). The germline V and J ends were trimmed by 6 bases and 1 base, with 12 bases remaining between them. CDR3 length equals 14 residues. Germline V gene sequence: CDR1 MNHNY, CDR2 SVGAGI (reference sequence). In DNA, the CDR3 is TGTGCCAGCAGCCGGGACGGAATTAACTATGGCTACACCTTC. Its translation: CASSRDGINYGYTF.

The sample holds a few counts of this clonotype. The chain joins TRBV9 to TRBJ2-3, with a tentative D call TRBD1 (6 bases). Trimming left V 0 bases short and J 2 bases short, with 19 bases between. This CDR3 has 18 residues. The germline CDR1 and CDR2 sequences are SGDLS and YYNGEE. The CDR3 is CASSVATGQTIYTDTQYF. CDR3 in DNA: TGTGCCAGCAGCGTAGCTACTGGACAGACCATTTACACAGATACGCAGTATTTT.

The V gene is TRBV6-6, the J gene TRBJ2-7, with D uncertain. This CDR3 comprises 14 residues. Trimming took 6 bases from V and 3 from J, leaving 15 bases between them. CDR1 and CDR2 from the germline V gene are MNHNY and SVGAGI (reference sequence). The CDR3 DNA sequence: TGTGCCAGCAGGAAAGGAAAGACCAGCTACGAGCAGTACTTC. It is translated as CASRKGKTSYEQYF.

The chain uses TRBV19 and TRBJ1-1; weak D call: TRBD1 (5 bases). Germline values: CDR1 LNHDA, CDR2 SQIVND (reference sequence). The V end was cut by 3 bases, the J end by 5 bases, with 13 bases between. The CDR3 is 14 amino acids. The CDR3 here is CASSIQGRWTEAFF. For the CDR3, the DNA is TGTGCCAGTAGTATTCAGGGACGATGGACTGAAGCTTTCTTT.

This CDR3 is CASSLPAGTDDYGYTF. CDR3 sequence (DNA): TGTGCCAGCAGTTTACCGGCCGGGACAGATGACTATGGCTACACCTTC. This chain links TRBV12-3 or TRBV12-4 with TRBJ1-2; 7 positions match TRBD1. V was clipped by 2 bases and J by 3 bases; unmatched bases: 9. The CDR3 extends over 16 amino acids.

This clonotype occurred a few times. The chain couples TRBV12-3 or TRBV12-4 to TRBJ1-5; 10 bases fit TRBD1. J lost 4 bases, V lost 6 bases, and 6 bases had no gene match. The CDR3 loop spans 15 amino acids. CDR3 nucleotides: TGTGCCAGCAGCCAACGGACAGGGGGAAATCAGCCCCAGCATTTT. The encoded protein is CASSQRTGGNQPQHF.

The rearrangement links TRBV24-1 to TRBJ2-3; 7 bases line up with TRBD1. Germline V gene sequence: CDR1 KGHDR, CDR2 SFDVKD. The J segment lost 0 bases and the V segment lost 4 bases, leaving 9 bases of the junction unmatched. This CDR3 contains 17 residues. In nucleotides, the CDR3 is TGTGCCACCAGTGACTCCCGGACAGGAAATAGCACAGATACGCAGTATTTT. It translates to CATSDSRTGNSTDTQYF.

The chain combines TRBV19 with TRBJ1-5, with D possibly matching TRBD1 (6 bases). The CDR3 has 16 amino acids. Deletions cut 6 bases from V and 0 bases from J, with 15 bases between. CDR1 LNHDA and CDR2 SQIVND come from the germline V gene (reference sequence). The DNA for the CDR3 is TGTGCCAGTAGGGACAGTTACACCTATAGCAATCAGCCCCAGCATTTT. It specifies CASRDSYTYSNQPQHF.

This chain links TRBV7-9 with TRBJ1-1, with D possibly being TRBD1 (6 bases). The CDR3 has 14 amino acids. Germline loops: CDR1 SEHNR, CDR2 FQNEAQ (reference sequence). V was trimmed by 4 bases and J by 5 bases, leaving 14 bases between them. The CDR3 nucleotides read TGTGCCAGCAGCTCAACAGGGATGAGAACTGAAGCTTTCTTT. Translating gives CASSSTGMRTEAFF.

The DNA of the CDR3 is TGTGCCAGCAGCGTAGGTAGGGGCAATCAGCCCCAGCATTTT. Protein: CASSVGRGNQPQHF. The chain has TRBV9 and TRBJ1-5; D uncertain. V was trimmed by 0 bases and J by 2 bases, leaving 6 bases between them. Germline V CDR1 and CDR2: SGDLS, YYNGEE. The CDR3 runs to 14 residues.

This clonotype was recorded a few times. V gene TRBV7-6 combines with J gene TRBJ2-1; D gene ambiguous. The germline CDR1 and CDR2 sequences are SGHVS and FNYEAQ. Trimming pared 0 bases from V and 4 bases from J, leaving 10 bases between. This CDR3 has 15 residues. Written as DNA, the CDR3 is TGTGCCAGCAGCTTAGCGAGTCACCGGTACAATGAGCAGTTCTTC. This gives the protein CASSLASHRYNEQFF.

This clonotype was counted between two and nine times. The chain employs TRBV5-6 and TRBJ2-7; possible D gene TRBD2, 6 bases. There are 14 residues in the CDR3. Germline V gene sequence: CDR1 SGHDT, CDR2 YYEEEE. V was trimmed by 3 bases and J by 4 bases, leaving 14 bases between them. The CDR3 sequence is CASSWEVSGYEQYV. For the CDR3, the DNA is TGTGCCAGCAGCTGGGAGGTCTCAGGGTACGAGCAGTACGTC.

This chain joins TRBV12-3 or TRBV12-4 and TRBJ1-5, with TRBD1 identical over 7 bases. The ends lost 5 bases at V and 2 bases at J; junction bases unmatched: 3. This CDR3 contains 14 residues. The CDR3: CASSDRVGNQPQHF. The CDR3 nucleotides are TGTGCCAGCAGTGACAGGGTTGGCAATCAGCCCCAGCATTTT.

This clonotype was recorded a few times. V and J are TRBV6-1 and TRBJ2-7; D not resolved. Per germline, CDR1 MNHNS and CDR2 SASEGT. This CDR3 has 13 amino acids. The V end was cut by 2 bases, the J end by 0 bases, with 5 bases between. The CDR3 sequence: CASSERLSYEQYF. Written as DNA, the CDR3 is TGTGCCAGCAGTGAACGCCTCTCCTACGAGCAGTACTTC.

This clonotype was recorded a few times. The chain is built from TRBV11-1 and TRBJ1-5, with D possibly being TRBD1 (5 bases). Germline-derived CDR1 and CDR2 are SGHAT and FQDESV (reference sequence). Trimming removed 4 bases at V and 6 bases at J, with 22 bases between. The CDR3 loop spans 17 amino acids. The CDR3 here is CASSCTGTLRGAQPQHF. The CDR3 nucleotides are TGTGCCAGCAGCTGCACCGGGACTCTCAGAGGGGCTCAGCCCCAGCATTTT.

The chain is built from TRBV2 and TRBJ2-2, with TRBD1 identical over 7 bases. Per germline, CDR1 SNHLY and CDR2 FYNNEI. V shed 6 bases, J shed 8 bases, and the junction held 12 bases outside the gene matches. The CDR3 spans 15 residues. The CDR3 loop is CASSVTGLELGELFF. CDR3 nucleotides: TGTGCCAGCAGCGTGACAGGGTTAGAATTGGGGGAGCTGTTTTTT.